The 29 T cell receptor beta chains reported below all come from one sample, sequenced in a study of shared clonotypes between healthy human individuals. Selected positively for CCR7 and CD45RO-negative, naive CD8 cells excluded terminally differentiated effector memory CD45RA+ cells. Here immunoSEQ multiplex PCR was the method, and the copy in TCRdb shows in-frame clones only, minus some. The data hold 760,000 or so clones, with about 97% observed a single time. What was sequenced was naive CD8+ T cells sorted from blood. The receptors stem from a man aged 25-45 years in good health.

This clone was detected a few times. This chain joins TRBV7-8 and TRBJ1-1, with D unclear. The CDR3 has 14 amino acids. From germline, CDR1 is SGHVS and CDR2 FQNEAQ. Trimming took 5 bases from V and 4 from J, leaving 14 bases between them. The CDR3 loop is CASSEIAGSTEAFF. The CDR3 DNA sequence: TGTGCCAGCAGCGAAATCGCGGGGTCCACTGAAGCTTTCTTT.

The gene calls are TRBV19 and TRBJ2-3, with TRBD2 matching 9 bases. Germline assignment: CDR1 LNHDA and CDR2 SQIVND (reference sequence). The CDR3 extends over 16 amino acids. V lost 3 bases and J lost 0; bases outside the gene matches: 4. CDR3: CASSIMSGRSTDTQYF. The CDR3 DNA is TGTGCCAGTAGTATTATGAGCGGGAGGAGCACAGATACGCAGTATTTT. Complete variable domain (other parts from reference TRBV19 and TRBJ2-3): DGGITQSPKYLFRKEGQNVTLSCEQNLNHDAMYWYRQDPGQGLRLIYYSQIVNDFQKGDIAEGYSVSREKKESFPLTVTSAQKNPTAFYLCASSIMSGRSTDTQYFGPGTRLTVL.

This clone was counted a single time. The chain couples TRBV27 to TRBJ2-7; no definite D call. The germline V gene encodes CDR1 MNHEY and CDR2 SMNVEV (reference sequence). V shed 2 bases and J shed 0 bases, with 14 bases lying between them. This CDR3 has 16 amino acids. The CDR3: CASSLRPPPSSYEQYF. Written as DNA, the CDR3 is TGTGCCAGCAGTTTACGCCCCCCACCGTCCTCCTACGAGCAGTACTTC.

As concerns this clone: The same CDR3 can be traced to other DNA sequences in this sample. This chain uses TRBV30 with TRBJ2-6; D perhaps matches TRBD2 (5 bases). Germline V gives CDR1 GTSNPN, CDR2 SVGIG (reference sequence). This CDR3 comprises 14 residues. V lost 2 bases to trimming and J lost 2 bases, with 7 bases between them. The CDR3 DNA sequence: TGTGCCTGGAGTACCGGGACTGGGGCCAACGTCCTGACTTTC. It is translated as CAWSTGTGANVLTF.

The chain links TRBV29-1 to TRBJ2-5; D might be TRBD2 (5 bases). Between the trimmed V and J ends, which lost 3 bases and 5 bases, there was a span of 22 bases. CDR3 length equals 16 residues. CDR1 is SQVTM, CDR2 ANQGSEA, per germline. The CDR3 region has the DNA TGCAGCGTTGACCTAGAGGGCCCCACTGACCGGGAGACCCAGTACTTC. It yields the protein CSVDLEGPTDRETQYF. Full variable domain (rest looked up from reference TRBV29-1 and TRBJ2-5): SAVISQKPSRDICQRGTSLTIQCQVDSQVTMMFWYRQQPGQSLTLIATANQGSEATYESGFVIDKFPISRPNLTFSTLTVSNMSPEDSSIYLCSVDLEGPTDRETQYFGPGTRLLVL.

This sequence joins TRBV6-6 and TRBJ1-1; D might be TRBD1 (5 bases). This CDR3 contains 14 residues. The V gene lost 2 bases and the J gene lost 4 bases, with 11 bases spanning the gap. CDR1 and CDR2 from the germline V gene are MNHNY and SVGAGI (reference sequence). Here the CDR3 DNA reads TGTGCCAGCAGTTACCCCAGGGCCGGCACTGAAGCTTTCTTT. Translating it yields CASSYPRAGTEAFF.

The V gene is TRBV7-6, the J gene TRBJ2-1; 7 bases are a match to TRBD2. J was trimmed by 0 bases and V by 6 bases; bases with no gene match: 11. The CDR3 length is 17 residues. Germline CDR1 reads SGHVS; CDR2 reads FNYEAQ. CDR3 region: CASSKKAGPSSYNEQFF. The CDR3 nucleotides read TGTGCCAGCAGTAAGAAAGCGGGACCTAGCTCCTACAATGAGCAGTTCTTC.

The chain links TRBV23-1 to TRBJ2-3; TRBD2 matches 9 bases. TRBV23-1 is an ORF, and what it does is uncertain. After removal of 4 bases from V and 6 bases from J, the junction contained 11 bases not matched to a gene. The CDR3 has 16 amino acids. CDR3 amino acids: CASSRPGLAISDTQYF. CDR3 coding DNA: TGCGCCAGCAGTCGGCCCGGACTAGCGATTTCCGATACGCAGTATTTT.

This rearrangement joins TRBV10-3 to TRBJ2-5; D is unclear. The CDR3 totals 13 residues. Germline assignment: CDR1 ENHRY and CDR2 SYGVKD. Trimming left V 4 bases short and J 3 bases short, with 9 bases between. CDR3 protein: CAISGQAEETQYF. The CDR3 region has the DNA TGTGCCATCAGTGGTCAGGCGGAAGAGACCCAGTACTTC.

The chain employs TRBV6-1 and TRBJ2-7, with 9 bases identical to TRBD1. Unmatched junction bases numbered 8, after V lost 2 bases and J lost 6 bases. CDR1 and CDR2 (germline): MNHNS, SASEGT. The CDR3 has 15 amino acids. CDR3 sequence reads: CASSELGTGTVEQYF. The CDR3 DNA is TGTGCCAGCAGTGAACTGGGGACAGGGACGGTCGAGCAGTACTTC.

This clone came up once. The chain combines TRBV7-6 with TRBJ1-4; D call uncertain. Germline V gene lookup returns CDR1 SGHVS and CDR2 FNYEAQ. This CDR3 contains 14 residues. Trimming removed 5 bases from V and 6 bases from J, with 13 bases in between. CDR3 nucleotide sequence: TGTGCCAGCAGCCGGACGGGCGCTGATGAAAAACTGTTTTTT. It specifies CASSRTGADEKLFF. Together with reference TRBV7-6 and TRBJ1-4, the CDR3 gives the full variable domain: GAGVSQSPRYKVTKRGQDVALRCDPISGHVSLYWYRQALGQGPEFLTYFNYEAQQDKSGLPNDRFSAERPEGSISTLTIQRTEQRDSAMYRCASSRTGADEKLFFGSGTQLSVL.

The CDR3 spells CASSVPLGGENEQFF. CDR3 sequence (DNA): TGTGCCAGCAGCGTCCCCCTGGGTGGGGAAAATGAGCAGTTCTTC. V and J are TRBV5-5 and TRBJ2-1; D not resolved. The length of the CDR3 is 15 residues. The V gene's germline CDR1 is SGHKS and CDR2 YYEKEE (reference sequence). V shed 4 bases and J shed 7 bases, with 18 bases lying between them.

The J gene is TRBJ2-1, the V gene TRBV29-1, with D perhaps given as TRBD1 or TRBD2 (5 bases each). The CDR3 consists of 15 residues. Germline lookup yields CDR1 SQVTM and CDR2 ANQGSEA. V was trimmed by 4 bases and J by 4 bases, leaving 17 bases between them. CDR3 DNA sequence: TGCAGCGTTGGATGGGACCTAGCTAGATACAATGAGCAGTTCTTC. Translating gives CSVGWDLARYNEQFF.

The genes are TRBV7-8 and TRBJ1-5; D possibly corresponds to TRBD1 (5 bases). Germline lookup yields CDR1 SGHVS and CDR2 FQNEAQ. The CDR3 totals 14 residues. The V and J ends lost 5 bases and 0 bases respectively, with 8 bases between them. The CDR3 loop is CASSPGYSNQPQHF. The CDR3 coding sequence is TGTGCCAGCAGCCCAGGGTATAGCAATCAGCCCCAGCATTTT.

Worth noting for this clone: Distinct nucleotide sequences in the sample also encode this CDR3. The rearrangement joins TRBV15 to TRBJ2-7; D gene uncertain. CDR1 and CDR2 from the germline V gene are LNHNV and YYDKDF (reference sequence). V gave up 3 bases and J gave up 0 bases, with 9 bases separating them. The CDR3 covers 14 residues. CDR3 sequence reads: CATSRRGSSYEQYF. The CDR3 bases are TGTGCCACCAGCAGGAGAGGATCCTCCTACGAGCAGTACTTC. Combining the CDR3 with reference TRBV15 and TRBJ2-7 gives the whole variable domain DAMVIQNPRYQVTQFGKPVTLSCSQTLNHNVMYWYQQKSSQAPKLLFHYYDKDFNNEADTPDNFQSRRPNTSFCFLDIRSPGLGDTAMYLCATSRRGSSYEQYFGPGTRLTVT.

The V gene is TRBV6-1, the J gene TRBJ2-7, with D perhaps assigned TRBD1 or TRBD2 (5 bases each). V was trimmed by 3 bases and J by 3 bases, leaving 15 bases between them. Looked up from germline, CDR1 is MNHNS and CDR2 is SASEGT. The CDR3 is made up of 15 amino acids. This CDR3 reads CASSERDGGLYEQYF. CDR3 DNA: TGTGCCAGCAGTGAGAGGGACGGAGGACTCTACGAGCAGTACTTC.

The J gene is TRBJ2-1, the V gene TRBV6-6, with 10 positions matching TRBD2. The CDR3 totals 15 residues. Germline assignment: CDR1 MNHNY and CDR2 SVGAGI (reference sequence). With 2 bases clipped from V and 7 bases from J, the junction kept 5 bases outside the gene matches. CDR3 protein: CASSYSGRVKNEQFF. The CDR3 bases are TGTGCCAGCAGTTACAGCGGGAGGGTTAAAAATGAGCAGTTCTTC.

The chain joins TRBV6-4 to TRBJ2-2; 8 positions agree with TRBD1. Germline CDR1 MRHNA, CDR2 SNTAGT. The CDR3 is made up of 18 amino acids. V lost 4 bases and J lost 6; bases outside the gene matches: 16. CDR3 sequence: CASSGASGGGQVAGELFF. The CDR3 coding sequence is TGTGCCAGCAGTGGCGCTTCAGGGGGCGGACAGGTAGCCGGGGAGCTGTTTTTT.

The V and J genes are TRBV9 and TRBJ1-1, with 7 positions matching TRBD1. Germline CDR1 is SGDLS and CDR2 is YYNGEE. The CDR3 runs 15 residues. V lost 3 bases, J lost 3 bases, and 8 bases stayed unmatched. The CDR3 loop is CASSATGTADTEAFF. CDR3 DNA sequence: TGTGCCAGCAGCGCCACCGGGACAGCCGACACTGAAGCTTTCTTT.

Regarding this clone: One end of the junction does not line up with germline, which may come from a read error. The J gene is TRBJ1-4, the V gene TRBV7-6, with D unclear. Germline V gene data show CDR1 as SGHVS and CDR2 as FNYEAQ. This CDR3 has 13 residues. CDR3 coding DNA: TGTGCCGGCAGCTTGCGGGCTAATGAAAAACTGTTTTTT. Translated, it gives CAGSLRANEKLFF. The variable domain in full, with the rest retrieved from reference TRBV7-6 and TRBJ1-4, is GAGVSQSPRYKVTKRGQDVALRCDPISGHVSLYWYRQALGQGPEFLTYFNYEAQQDKSGLPNDRFSAERPEGSISTLTIQRTEQRDSAMYRCAGSLRANEKLFFGSGTQLSVL.

V gene TRBV29-1 combines with J gene TRBJ2-7; tentatively, D is TRBD1 (5 bases). Germline CDR1 SQVTM, CDR2 ANQGSEA. The CDR3 has 13 residues. V gave up 2 bases and J gave up 5 bases, with 13 bases separating them. CDR3 coding DNA: TGCAGCGTTGAAACCAGGGATAAGGACGAGCAGTACTTC. It translates to CSVETRDKDEQYF.

The chain has TRBV28 and TRBJ2-2; D is ambiguous. This CDR3 contains 14 residues. V was trimmed by 6 bases and J by 5 bases, leaving 13 bases between them. Germline V gene data show CDR1 as MDHEN and CDR2 as SYDVKM. CDR3: CASRVTYPTGELFF. The CDR3 DNA follows: TGTGCCAGCAGGGTGACTTATCCGACCGGGGAGCTGTTTTTT.

This chain uses TRBV4-1 with TRBJ2-4; 8 positions agree with TRBD2. J gave up 8 bases and V 3 bases, and 0 bases lay outside the gene matches. The CDR3 loop spans 12 amino acids. Germline V CDR1 and CDR2: MGHRA, YSYEKL. The DNA of the CDR3 is TGCGCCAGCAGCCACGGGGGGGACATTCAGTACTTC. This codes for CASSHGGDIQYF.

This chain connects TRBV19 to TRBJ2-3; possible D gene TRBD1, 5 bases. Germline V CDR1 and CDR2: LNHDA, SQIVND (reference sequence). Trimming pared 5 bases from V and 9 bases from J, leaving 18 bases between. This CDR3 contains 14 residues. Here the CDR3 DNA reads TGTGCCAGTAGTTTAGTAACAGGTTACGACACGCAGTATTTT. Residues: CASSLVTGYDTQYF. Together with reference TRBV19 and TRBJ2-3, the CDR3 gives the full variable domain: DGGITQSPKYLFRKEGQNVTLSCEQNLNHDAMYWYRQDPGQGLRLIYYSQIVNDFQKGDIAEGYSVSREKKESFPLTVTSAQKNPTAFYLCASSLVTGYDTQYFGPGTRLTVL.

In DNA form, the CDR3 reads TGTGCCAGCAGCCGCCGGGACAGGGGGTACGAGCAGTACTTC. It is translated as CASSRRDRGYEQYF. V is TRBV14 and J is TRBJ2-7; TRBD1 matches 11 bases. V trimming: 4 bases; J trimming: 4 bases; junction bases outside the gene matches: 3. CDR3 length: 14 amino acids. Germline CDR1 and CDR2: SGHDN and FVKESK.

CDR3 region: CASSFQGTGGYNYGYTF. The CDR3 DNA reads TGTGCCAGCAGTTTTCAGGGGACAGGGGGGTATAACTATGGCTACACCTTC. The gene calls are TRBV28 and TRBJ1-2; TRBD1 agrees at 11 bases. V gave up 3 bases and J gave up 1 base; unmatched junction bases: 7. The CDR3 loop spans 17 amino acids. Germline CDR1 and CDR2: MDHEN and SYDVKM.

This chain uses TRBV6-5 with TRBJ2-1; 9 bases are a match to TRBD2. CDR1 is MNHEY, CDR2 SVGAGI, per germline. The CDR3 loop spans 15 amino acids. V dropped 4 bases and J dropped 6; count of bases not matched to a gene: 7. The CDR3, as DNA: TGTGCCAGCAGTTTGAGCGGGAGGATCTTCAATGAGCAGTTCTTC. Amino acid sequence: CASSLSGRIFNEQFF.

The chain couples TRBV29-1 to TRBJ2-6; D may be TRBD1 (5 bases). Germline V gene sequence: CDR1 SQVTM, CDR2 ANQGSEA. The germline V and J ends were trimmed by 0 bases and 4 bases, with 10 bases remaining between them. The length of the CDR3 is 15 residues. The CDR3 sequence is CSVEESRAGANVLTF. The CDR3 DNA reads as TGCAGCGTTGAAGAGTCCAGGGCCGGGGCCAACGTCCTGACTTTC.

The CDR3 region has the DNA TGCGCCAGCAGTGGGGGTATTTGGTACGAGCAGTACTTC. Its translation is CASSGGIWYEQYF. The chain carries TRBV10-1 and TRBJ2-7, with D uncertain. V was cut by 4 bases and J by 4 bases, with 11 bases left in between. The CDR3 contains 13 residues. CDR1 and CDR2 (germline): WNHNN, SYGVQD (reference sequence).